Below are 26 T cell receptor beta chains sequenced from a single sample in a study of blood T cell repertoires in COVID-19. TCRdb's table, derived via immunoSEQ multiplex PCR, lists solely in-frame clones and lacks some. The sample holds 40,000 to 45,000 clones; approximately 90% are singletons and the top ten take about 4%. Sequenced input: peripheral blood. Receptors originate from a man between 60 and 75 years old with acute or convalescent COVID-19.

This chain joins TRBV5-1 and TRBJ1-3; D unresolved. The ends were cut back, 0 bases at V and 4 bases at J, with 11 bases in the middle. The germline gives CDR1 SGHRS, CDR2 YFSETQ. The CDR3 covers 15 residues. The CDR3 loop is CASSLARGSGNTIYF. The DNA of the CDR3 is TGCGCCAGCAGCTTGGCCCGGGGATCCGGAAACACCATATATTTT.

The rearrangement joins TRBV14 to TRBJ1-1, with unresolved D. The V end lost 1 base, the J end lost 3 bases, and 12 bases lay between the germline ends. Germline CDR1 is SGHDN and CDR2 is FVKESK. The CDR3 length is 15 residues. The CDR3 reads CASSQVWPSDTEAFF. CDR3 sequence (DNA): TGTGCCAGCAGCCAAGTTTGGCCCTCCGACACTGAAGCTTTCTTT. Based on the CDR3 plus reference TRBV14 and TRBJ1-1, the full variable domain is EAGVTQFPSHSVIEKGQTVTLRCDPISGHDNLYWYRRVMGKEIKFLLHFVKESKQDESGMPNNRFLAERTGGTYSTLKVQPAELEDSGVYFCASSQVWPSDTEAFFGQGTRLTVV.

V and J are TRBV3-1 (or the pseudogene TRBV3-2) and TRBJ2-1; 10 bases agree with TRBD2. Per the germline V gene, CDR1 is LGHDT and CDR2 is YNNKEL (reference sequence). There are 15 residues in the CDR3. The V and J ends lost 4 bases and 4 bases, in that order; junction bases with no gene match: 4. The chain's CDR3 is CASSLTSGEYNEQFF. The CDR3 coding sequence is TGTGCCAGCAGCCTCACTAGCGGGGAATACAATGAGCAGTTCTTC.

DNA for the CDR3: TGTGCCTGGAGTGTTGACAGGGTCTACACCTTC. It is translated as CAWSVDRVYTF. V is TRBV30 and J is TRBJ1-2, with 7 bases matching TRBD1. Germline values: CDR1 GTSNPN, CDR2 SVGIG (reference sequence). The CDR3 is 11 residues long. The junction had 2 bases not matched to a gene; V was cut back by 0 bases and J by 10 bases.

This clone has only a few counts. The chain links TRBV19 to TRBJ2-7, with a possible D match to TRBD2 (6 bases). Germline V gene data show CDR1 as LNHDA and CDR2 as SQIVND (reference sequence). V dropped 6 bases and J dropped 4 bases, with 19 bases sitting between them. The CDR3 has 15 amino acids. The CDR3 reads CASRPVWGEQYEQYF. CDR3 DNA: TGTGCCAGTAGGCCAGTGTGGGGGGAGCAGTACGAGCAGTACTTC.

This chain joins TRBV7-2 and TRBJ1-5, with a possible D match to TRBD1 (6 bases). The CDR3 sequence is 15 residues long. From germline, CDR1 is SGHTA and CDR2 FQGNSA. Trimming cost V 5 bases and J 4 bases, with 15 bases left between them. The CDR3 sequence: CASSEGGVENQPQHF. CDR3 sequence (DNA): TGTGCCAGCAGCGAGGGGGGGGTGGAAAATCAGCCCCAGCATTTT.

The chain combines TRBV2 with TRBJ1-3; D unresolved. From germline, CDR1 is SNHLY and CDR2 FYNNEI. The CDR3 length is 14 residues. The germline V and J ends were trimmed by 7 bases and 0 bases, with 10 bases remaining between them. The CDR3 DNA sequence: TGTGCCAGCATGCCCACAGTCTCTGGAAACACCATATATTTT. It specifies CASMPTVSGNTIYF.

The chain carries TRBV2 and TRBJ2-1; TRBD1 agrees at 9 bases. V lost 8 bases and J lost 6; bases outside the gene matches: 8. The CDR3 has 14 residues. CDR1 and CDR2 (germline): SNHLY, FYNNEI. CDR3 sequence reads: CASESRDRVNEQFF. For the CDR3, the DNA is TGTGCCAGCGAGAGCAGGGACAGGGTCAATGAGCAGTTCTTC.

The V and J genes are TRBV27 and TRBJ1-1; D is perhaps TRBD1 (6 bases). The germline gives CDR1 MNHEY, CDR2 SMNVEV (reference sequence). The CDR3 has 15 residues. V shed 7 bases and J shed 3 bases, with 18 bases lying between them. CDR3 sequence (DNA): TGTGCCAGCATGTCACAGGGTAGAGTGTACACTGAAGCTTTCTTT. It is translated as CASMSQGRVYTEAFF.

CDR3 amino acids: CASSISTGKSYEQYF. DNA for the CDR3: TGTGCCAGTAGTATATCGACAGGGAAAAGCTACGAGCAGTACTTC. The rearrangement joins TRBV19 to TRBJ2-7; 7 bases fit TRBD1. Germline V gene sequence: CDR1 LNHDA, CDR2 SQIVND (reference sequence). The CDR3 is 15 amino acids. V trimming: 2 bases; J trimming: 3 bases; junction bases outside the gene matches: 7.

J is TRBJ2-7 and V is TRBV21-1; the tabulated D call, TRBD2, remains unverified against the DNA. TRBV21-1 corresponds to a pseudogene. The CDR3 is 16 residues long. The CDR3 region has the DNA TGTGCCAGCAGCAAAGTGGCGGGGGGTCCCTCCTACGAGCAGTACTTC. Protein: CASSKVAGGPSYEQYF.

V gene TRBV5-4 combines with J gene TRBJ1-1; maybe TRBD1 (6 bases). Germline CDR1 and CDR2: SGHNT and YYREEE (reference sequence). This CDR3 has 14 residues. Deletions cut 2 bases from V and 6 bases from J, with 14 bases between. The CDR3 DNA sequence: TGTGCCAGCAGCTTCAGGGGTCCTGGAGCTGAAGCTTTCTTT. Encoded protein: CASSFRGPGAEAFF. Looking up the rest from reference TRBV5-4 and TRBJ1-1 gives the full variable domain: ETGVTQSPTHLIKTRGQQVTLRCSSQSGHNTVSWYQQALGQGPQFIFQYYREEENGRGNFPPRFSGLQFPNYSSELNVNALELDDSALYLCASSFRGPGAEAFFGQGTRLTVV.

This chain uses TRBV5-6 with TRBJ2-3; D is undetermined. The CDR3 is made up of 14 amino acids. Germline lookup yields CDR1 SGHDT and CDR2 YYEEEE. V lost 4 bases to trimming and J lost 2 bases, with 11 bases between them. CDR3 residues: CASSAPRYTDTQYF. CDR3 sequence (DNA): TGTGCCAGCAGCGCACCGAGATACACAGATACGCAGTATTTT.

This clone was picked up one time. The rearrangement uses TRBV5-5 and TRBJ1-5; no clear D gene. This CDR3 spans 16 amino acids. V lost 2 bases and J 0 bases, leaving 12 bases between the germline ends. Germline V gives CDR1 SGHKS, CDR2 YYEKEE (reference sequence). The CDR3 sequence: CASSLTGINSNQPQHF. The CDR3 bases are TGTGCCAGCAGCTTAACCGGGATCAATAGCAATCAGCCCCAGCATTTT.

This clone ranks as medium-sized. The chain employs TRBV5-4 and TRBJ2-1; D not resolved. This CDR3 spans 14 amino acids. Deletions cut 4 bases from V and 9 bases from J, with 17 bases between. CDR1 and CDR2 (germline): SGHNT, YYREEE (reference sequence). The CDR3 coding sequence is TGTGCCAGCAGCGCGGTCGGTAAGCGAACTGAGCAGTTCTTC. Its protein is CASSAVGKRTEQFF. The whole variable domain, filled in from reference TRBV5-4 and TRBJ2-1, reads ETGVTQSPTHLIKTRGQQVTLRCSSQSGHNTVSWYQQALGQGPQFIFQYYREEENGRGNFPPRFSGLQFPNYSSELNVNALELDDSALYLCASSAVGKRTEQFFGPGTRLTVL.

The rearrangement links TRBV7-2 to TRBJ1-1, with D possibly matching TRBD1 (6 bases). Germline CDR1 is SGHTA and CDR2 is FQGNSA. V lost 5 bases to trimming and J lost 6 bases, with 22 bases between them. The CDR3 loop spans 16 amino acids. This CDR3 is CASSLVGGGIMSEAFF. The DNA for the CDR3 is TGTGCCAGCAGCCTAGTAGGGGGGGGGATAATGTCTGAAGCTTTCTTT.

V and J are TRBV2 and TRBJ2-3, with 7 bases identical to TRBD2. Germline V gene lookup returns CDR1 SNHLY and CDR2 FYNNEI. V was pared by 1 base and J by 1 base, with 2 bases of the junction left unmatched. The CDR3 has 15 amino acids. CDR3 loop: CASSEDRGGTDTQYF. The CDR3 coding sequence is TGTGCCAGCAGTGAAGATCGGGGGGGCACAGATACGCAGTATTTT.

The rearrangement uses TRBV7-2 and TRBJ1-4, with 7 bases that match TRBD1. The CDR3 contains 14 residues. The germline V gene has CDR1 SGHTA and CDR2 FQGNSA. Unmatched junction bases numbered 0, after V lost 1 base and J lost 4 bases. CDR3 amino acids: CASSLDRGNEKLFF. The CDR3 bases are TGTGCCAGCAGCTTAGACAGGGGTAATGAAAAACTGTTTTTT.

V and J are TRBV5-1 and TRBJ2-5; possibly TRBD2 for D (5 bases). The V and J ends lost 0 bases and 3 bases respectively, with 9 bases between them. Germline assignment: CDR1 SGHRS and CDR2 YFSETQ. The length of the CDR3 is 14 residues. CDR3 residues: CASSLVEGEETQYF. CDR3 bases: TGCGCCAGCAGCTTGGTCGAGGGAGAAGAGACCCAGTACTTC.

The chain carries TRBV3-1 (or the pseudogene TRBV3-2) and TRBJ1-3; tentatively, D is TRBD1 (5 bases). Germline loops: CDR1 LGHDT, CDR2 YNNKEL (reference sequence). Trimming stripped 1 base from V and 2 bases from J, with 12 bases between. This CDR3 contains 16 residues. DNA for the CDR3: TGTGCCAGCAGCCAAGGGACACCCTGGGCTGGAAACACCATATATTTT. This encodes CASSQGTPWAGNTIYF.

This chain connects TRBV3-1 (or the pseudogene TRBV3-2) to TRBJ2-3, with 7 bases matching TRBD1. The germline V gene has CDR1 LGHDT and CDR2 YNNKEL (reference sequence). The CDR3 contains 19 residues. J lost 0 bases, V lost 1 base, and 13 bases had no gene match. The CDR3 region is CASSQVSMIRGPSTDTQYF. The CDR3 coding sequence is TGTGCCAGCAGCCAAGTGTCGATGATTAGGGGGCCTAGCACAGATACGCAGTATTTT.

The chain links TRBV5-1 to TRBJ2-7, with D maybe TRBD2 (5 bases). V gave up 2 bases and J gave up 4 bases, with 10 bases separating them. Germline V gene sequence: CDR1 SGHRS, CDR2 YFSETQ. There are 13 residues in the CDR3. The CDR3 loop reads CASSLGREYEQYF. The CDR3 region has the DNA TGCGCCAGCAGCTTAGGTAGGGAGTACGAGCAGTACTTC.

The V gene is TRBV4-3, the J gene TRBJ1-2; unclear D gene. Trimming removed 0 bases at V and 4 bases at J, with 12 bases between. Germline lookup yields CDR1 LGHNA and CDR2 YSLEER. The length of the CDR3 is 15 residues. The CDR3 nucleotides are TGCGCCAGCAGCCAAGATACGGGTCTCCTCTATGGCTACACCTTC. Translated, it gives CASSQDTGLLYGYTF.

The V and J genes are TRBV28 and TRBJ2-3; TRBD2 agrees at 9 bases. CDR1 and CDR2 (germline): MDHEN, SYDVKM. V shed 5 bases, J shed 6 bases, and the junction held 18 bases outside the gene matches. The CDR3 is 18 residues long. CDR3 sequence reads: CASSTSLRLAVKADTQYF. CDR3 in DNA: TGTGCCAGCAGTACCTCGCTTCGACTAGCGGTGAAGGCGGATACGCAGTATTTT. Full variable domain (missing parts from reference TRBV28 and TRBJ2-3): DVKVTQSSRYLVKRTGEKVFLECVQDMDHENMFWYRQDPGLGLRLIYFSYDVKMKEKGDIPEGYSVSREKKERFSLILESASTNQTSMYLCASSTSLRLAVKADTQYFGPGTRLTVL.

This clone was seen a single time. The chain combines TRBV11-2 with TRBJ1-1, with TRBD1 matching over 8 bases. Losses at the gene ends were 4 bases for V and 6 bases for J; bases not matched to a gene: 10. The CDR3 runs 15 residues. CDR1 is SGHAT and CDR2 is FQNNGV in the germline V gene. The DNA of the CDR3 is TGTGCCAGCAGCTCTTCCGGACAGGGCAATGCTGAAGCTTTCTTT. The encoded protein is CASSSSGQGNAEAFF. Full variable domain (remainder filled in from reference TRBV11-2 and TRBJ1-1): EAGVAQSPRYKIIEKRQSVAFWCNPISGHATLYWYQQILGQGPKLLIQFQNNGVVDDSQLPKDRFSAERLKGVDSTLKIQPAKLEDSAVYLCASSSSGQGNAEAFFGQGTRLTVV.

This chain joins TRBV19 and TRBJ1-5, with 7 bases that match TRBD1. CDR1 LNHDA and CDR2 SQIVND come from the germline V gene (reference sequence). The CDR3 is made up of 14 amino acids. J lost 5 bases, V lost 8 bases, and 9 bases had no gene match. The CDR3 loop reads CASQTGWGDQPQHF. CDR3 nucleotides: TGTGCCAGTCAGACAGGGTGGGGGGATCAGCCCCAGCATTTT.